A single sample gave rise to the 15 T cell receptor beta chains below, sequenced in a study of T cell responses to AZD1222 COVID-19 vaccine. Using immunoSEQ multiplex PCR, the repertoire was profiled, and TCRdb retains in-frame clones only, with some absent. The data hold about 81,000 clones, with 90% observed a single time. This specimen consisted of peripheral blood, obtained 28 days after the second AZD1222 dose. These receptors were taken from an adult who received the AZD1222 COVID-19 vaccine.

The chain is built from TRBV28 and TRBJ2-7; weak D call: TRBD1 (6 bases). The germline V gene has CDR1 MDHEN and CDR2 SYDVKM. V lost 7 bases and J 9 bases, leaving 19 bases between the germline ends. The CDR3 covers 13 residues. The CDR3 sequence: CASTKGGADAQYF. DNA of the CDR3: TGTGCCAGCACCAAAGGGGGAGCGGACGCGCAGTACTTC.

CDR3 sequence: CASSSALGQGRDTQYF. In DNA form, the CDR3 reads TGTGCCAGCAGCTCCGCACTTGGCCAAGGGCGGGATACGCAGTATTTT. The chain has TRBV6-2 or TRBV6-3 and TRBJ2-3; D is unresolved. V was cut by 6 bases and J by 6 bases, with 22 bases left in between. Germline CDR1 MNHEY, CDR2 SVGEGT. The CDR3 is 16 amino acids.

The chain links TRBV7-8 to TRBJ2-5, with 7 bases aligning to TRBD2. Germline CDR1 and CDR2: SGHVS and FQNEAQ. This CDR3 region has 14 residues. With 0 bases clipped from V and 5 bases from J, the junction kept 3 bases outside the gene matches. CDR3 protein: CASSLAGGSETQYF. CDR3 bases: TGTGCCAGCAGCTTAGCCGGGGGGTCGGAGACCCAGTACTTC.

This CDR3 is CASSPVDRAYGYTF. The DNA for the CDR3 is TGTGCCAGCAGCCCCGTGGACAGGGCCTATGGCTACACCTTC. This chain joins TRBV7-9 and TRBJ1-2; 8 nucleotides line up with TRBD1. Germline CDR1 is SEHNR and CDR2 is FQNEAQ (reference sequence). The ends lost 5 bases at V and 4 bases at J; junction bases unmatched: 6. CDR3 length: 14 residues.

Here the CDR3 reads CASSPGQGTHTEAFF. CDR3 nucleotides: TGTGCCAGCAGCCCCGGACAGGGAACACACACTGAAGCTTTCTTT. The V and J genes are TRBV11-2 and TRBJ1-1; 8 nucleotides match TRBD1. The CDR3 runs 15 residues. The germline CDR1 and CDR2 sequences are SGHAT and FQNNGV. V lost 5 bases, J lost 3 bases, and 8 bases stayed unmatched. Full variable domain (rest looked up from reference TRBV11-2 and TRBJ1-1): EAGVAQSPRYKIIEKRQSVAFWCNPISGHATLYWYQQILGQGPKLLIQFQNNGVVDDSQLPKDRFSAERLKGVDSTLKIQPAKLEDSAVYLCASSPGQGTHTEAFFGQGTRLTVV.

The chain combines TRBV3-1 (or the pseudogene TRBV3-2) with TRBJ2-1; D is ambiguous. Trimming removed 4 bases from V and 4 bases from J, with 8 bases in between. Germline V gene lookup returns CDR1 LGHDT and CDR2 YNNKEL (reference sequence). The CDR3 covers 13 residues. DNA of the CDR3: TGTGCCAGCAGCCCGATAATGTACAATGAGCAGTTCTTC. Residues: CASSPIMYNEQFF.

The rearrangement links TRBV5-5 to TRBJ1-5; maybe TRBD1 (5 bases). V shed 5 bases and J shed 6 bases, with 12 bases lying between them. This CDR3 is 13 amino acids long. In germline, CDR1 is SGHKS, CDR2 YYEKEE (reference sequence). The CDR3 here is CASRWGGGQPQHF. The CDR3 coding sequence is TGTGCCAGCAGGTGGGGGGGAGGTCAGCCCCAGCATTTT.

The chain employs TRBV19 and TRBJ1-2, with D perhaps TRBD1 (6 bases). Trimming removed 7 bases at V and 7 bases at J, with 13 bases between. Germline-derived CDR1 and CDR2 are LNHDA and SQIVND (reference sequence). The CDR3 covers 12 residues. CDR3 in amino acids: CASMGGVGGYTF. The CDR3 DNA follows: TGTGCCAGTATGGGGGGCGTAGGTGGCTACACCTTC.

The chain has TRBV7-6 and TRBJ1-4, with no clear D. V gave up 0 bases and J gave up 8 bases, with 13 bases separating them. CDR1 is SGHVS and CDR2 is FNYEAQ in the germline V gene. This CDR3 is 15 amino acids long. The CDR3, as DNA: TGTGCCAGCAGCTTAGCAGGGAGGTTAGAGGAAAAACTGTTTTTT. It codes for CASSLAGRLEEKLFF.

This sequence joins TRBV5-1 and TRBJ1-1; TRBD1 matches at 10 bases. V trimming: 5 bases; J trimming: 6 bases; junction bases outside the gene matches: 10. Germline CDR1 SGHRS, CDR2 YFSETQ. The CDR3 has 15 residues. CDR3 amino acids: CASRFSTGGAPEAFF. Written as DNA, the CDR3 is TGCGCCAGCAGGTTCTCGACAGGGGGCGCCCCTGAAGCTTTCTTT.

The gene calls are TRBV27 and TRBJ2-3; perhaps TRBD2 as D (5 bases). The CDR3 is 17 residues long. V was pared by 5 bases and J by 3 bases, with 21 bases between. Germline V gene data show CDR1 as MNHEY and CDR2 as SMNVEV (reference sequence). The CDR3 loop reads CASSPFVRLAGTDTQYF. As DNA, the CDR3 is TGTGCCAGCAGTCCCTTTGTGAGGCTAGCCGGGACAGATACGCAGTATTTT.

V gene TRBV6-5 combines with J gene TRBJ1-2; weak D call: TRBD1 (6 bases). The CDR3 is 16 amino acids. The germline V and J ends were trimmed by 4 bases and 8 bases, with 23 bases remaining between them. In germline, CDR1 is MNHEY, CDR2 SVGAGI. CDR3 loop: CASSSRPGGGTRGYTF. CDR3 DNA sequence: TGTGCCAGCAGTTCCCGACCTGGAGGGGGGACGAGAGGCTACACCTTC.

The chain has TRBV4-3 and TRBJ2-3; 8 bases are shared with TRBD2. Trimming took 0 bases from V and 3 from J; bases not matched to a gene: 5. This CDR3 comprises 16 residues. Per germline, CDR1 LGHNA and CDR2 YSLEER. The CDR3 is CASSQDVAGLTDTQYF. The CDR3 nucleotides are TGCGCCAGCAGCCAAGATGTAGCGGGGTTAACAGATACGCAGTATTTT.

This rearrangement joins TRBV7-8 to TRBJ2-7, with 11 bases fitting TRBD2. The CDR3 totals 18 residues. Trimming at V came to 1 base and at J to 3 bases, leaving 11 bases not matched to a gene. Germline assignment: CDR1 SGHVS and CDR2 FQNEAQ. DNA for the CDR3: TGTGCCAGCAGCTTAGAGGTTAGCGGGGGGGCCGTCGACTACGAGCAGTACTTC. Its protein product is CASSLEVSGGAVDYEQYF.

The genes are TRBV2 and TRBJ1-1; a possible D gene is TRBD1 (6 bases). Trimming left V 7 bases short and J 4 bases short, with 22 bases between. CDR3 length equals 16 residues. Germline V gene sequence: CDR1 SNHLY, CDR2 FYNNEI. CDR3 region: CASNKRTGSGGTEAFF. The CDR3 bases are TGTGCCAGCAACAAGCGAACAGGGTCGGGAGGCACTGAAGCTTTCTTT.